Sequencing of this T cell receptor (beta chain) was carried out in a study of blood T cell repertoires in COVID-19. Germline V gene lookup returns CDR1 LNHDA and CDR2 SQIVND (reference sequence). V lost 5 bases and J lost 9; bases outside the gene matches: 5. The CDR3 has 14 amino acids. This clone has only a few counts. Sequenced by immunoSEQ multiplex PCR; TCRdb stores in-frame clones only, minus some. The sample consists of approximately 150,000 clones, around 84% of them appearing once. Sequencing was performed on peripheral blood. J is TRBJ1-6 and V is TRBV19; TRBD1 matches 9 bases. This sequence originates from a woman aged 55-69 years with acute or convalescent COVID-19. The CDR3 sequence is CASSSGTGTSPLHF. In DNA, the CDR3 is TGTGCCAGTAGTTCCGGGACAGGGACTTCACCCCTCCACTTT.